This TCR beta chain was documented in a study of shared clonotypes between healthy human individuals. Deep was the level at which the assay was run. Among the unsorted PBMC samples, replicate PCRs used around 270 ng DNA, 31,000 or so T cell genomes. The repertoire was sequenced with immunoSEQ multiplex PCR; TCRdb's copy has only in-frame clones and lacks some. The sample has around 430,000 clones; 70% to 80% are singletons. This clone occurred once. Its antigen is unidentified. From germline, CDR1 is MNHGY and CDR2 SAAAGT. The V gene end was trimmed by 5 bases and the J gene end by 2 bases; junction bases not matched to a gene: 21. This CDR3 contains 20 residues. General study points: Sampling used blood alone; tissue repertoires probably differ.

The rearrangement links TRBV6-8 to TRBJ2-3; the match to TRBD2 covers 8 bases. The material sequenced was PBMCs. This TCR came from a middle-aged woman in good health. Some clones in this sample may be carry-over from other donors' samples. CDR3 protein: CASSSRGGTPLRNFTDTQYF. The DNA for the CDR3 is TGTGCCAGCAGTAGCCGGGGGGGGACACCCCTCAGAAACTTCACAGATACGCAGTATTTT.